The 11 T cell receptor beta chains reported below all come from one sample, sequenced in a study of T cells after yellow fever vaccination. TCRdb ran MiXCR on the 5' RACE reads and lists one entry per CDR3 protein. The sample records some 150,000 distinct CDR3 sequences, under 7% being singletons. The source material was CD4+ T cells sorted from PBMCs, sampled 10 days after the yellow fever booster vaccination. The origin of the receptors is a man in his thirties or forties who received the YFV17D yellow fever vaccine.

This clonotype was seen at least ten times. This chain uses TRBV2 with TRBJ2-5; D is uncertain. This CDR3 spans 14 amino acids. The V gene's germline CDR1 is SNHLY and CDR2 FYNNEI. Trimming removed 1 base from V and 1 base from J, with 7 bases in between. CDR3 residues: CASSEEGLQETQYF. The CDR3 bases are TGTGCCAGCAGTGAAGAAGGGCTCCAAGAGACCCAGTACTTC.

This clonotype was detected ten times or more. V is TRBV15 and J is TRBJ1-5; D is uncertain. This CDR3 is 13 amino acids long. Germline CDR1 reads LNHNV; CDR2 reads YYDKDF (reference sequence). The V end lost 0 bases, the J end lost 7 bases, and 7 bases lay between the germline ends. CDR3 nucleotides: TGTGCCACCAGCAGAGAATCATGGCAGCCCCAGCATTTT. Residues: CATSRESWQPQHF.

In this sample, this clonotype turned up many times. The chain carries TRBV12-3 or TRBV12-4 and TRBJ2-1, with 7 bases that match TRBD2. The CDR3 length is 12 residues. The V gene end was trimmed by 6 bases and the J gene end by 12 bases; junction bases not matched to a gene: 8. CDR3: CASRPGGLAQFF. In DNA form, the CDR3 reads TGTGCCAGCAGACCCGGGGGGTTAGCGCAGTTCTTC.

This clonotype has at least ten counts. The rearrangement uses TRBV19 and TRBJ2-5; no definite D call. V was trimmed by 6 bases and J by 4 bases, leaving 12 bases between them. Germline values: CDR1 LNHDA, CDR2 SQIVND (reference sequence). The CDR3 length is 13 residues. The CDR3 sequence is CASSSSGRETQYF. CDR3 nucleotides: TGTGCCAGTAGCTCGTCCGGGCGAGAGACCCAGTACTTC.

This clonotype was picked up many times. V and J are TRBV5-1 and TRBJ2-5; D may be TRBD1 (6 bases). Germline V lookup: CDR1 SGHRS, CDR2 YFSETQ. This CDR3 has 14 amino acids. V lost 4 bases and J 5 bases, leaving 15 bases between the germline ends. The CDR3 coding sequence is TGCGCCAGCAGCGGACGAGACAGGAGGGAGACCCAGTACTTC. It specifies CASSGRDRRETQYF.

This clonotype showed up many times. This rearrangement joins TRBV18 to TRBJ2-1, with D unclear. Germline loops: CDR1 KGHSH, CDR2 LQKENI. Trimming took off 2 bases at V and 8 bases at J, with 16 bases between the two ends. This CDR3 is 15 amino acids long. CDR3 coding DNA: TGTGCCAGCTCACCAAACCATGTGGGTAGTGATGAGCAGTTCTTC. It is translated as CASSPNHVGSDEQFF.

This clonotype has a handful of counts. The genes are TRBV27 and TRBJ1-5, with D perhaps matching TRBD1 (6 bases). CDR3 length: 14 amino acids. Germline V gene data show CDR1 as MNHEY and CDR2 as SMNVEV (reference sequence). Trimming stripped 5 bases from V and 6 bases from J, with 14 bases between. As DNA, the CDR3 is TGTGCCAGCAGTCCTACAGGGTATCGTCAGCCCCAGCATTTT. Protein sequence: CASSPTGYRQPQHF.

This clonotype has at least ten counts. The chain has TRBV12-3 or TRBV12-4 and TRBJ2-1; tentative D call: TRBD1 (6 bases). This CDR3 contains 15 residues. V was cut by 2 bases and J by 4 bases, with 12 bases left in between. CDR3 region: CASSLPDRQYNEQFF. CDR3 DNA: TGTGCCAGCAGTTTACCCGACAGGCAATACAATGAGCAGTTCTTC.

This clonotype was recorded at least ten times. The chain employs TRBV21-1 and TRBJ1-3. TRBV21-1 is described as a pseudogene. This CDR3 comprises 15 residues. CDR3 in amino acids: CASSKEPSNENTIYF. The CDR3 coding sequence is TGTGCCAGCAGCAAGGAACCGTCGAATGAAAACACCATATATTTT.

Regarding this clonotype: This may be a read error, as it is one base from a much larger clone. The chain is built from TRBV12-3 or TRBV12-4 and TRBJ2-1, with 7 nucleotides matching TRBD1. The CDR3 runs to 16 residues. The CDR3: CVSTLSGQRGYNEQFF. Written as DNA, the CDR3 is TGTGTCAGCACCCTCTCGGGACAGCGCGGTTACAATGAGCAGTTCTTC.

This clonotype was recorded at least ten times. V and J are TRBV11-2 and TRBJ2-7, with D hard to call. Germline loops: CDR1 SGHAT, CDR2 FQNNGV. The CDR3 consists of 11 residues. The V end was cut by 8 bases, the J end by 3 bases, with 8 bases between. CDR3 in amino acids: CASAAGYEQYF. CDR3 DNA sequence: TGTGCCAGCGCAGCTGGCTACGAGCAGTACTTC.